A single sample is the source of the 16 T cell receptor beta chains below, sequenced in a study of blood T cell repertoires in COVID-19. Libraries were prepared by immunoSEQ multiplex PCR; TCRdb keeps only in-frame clonotypes and omits some of them. This sample has 150,000 to 200,000 clones; almost 80% occur once, and the top ten carry around 15%. The sample taken for sequencing was peripheral blood. These receptors were obtained from a man in his fifties or sixties with active or convalescent COVID-19.

This clone was counted once. The chain employs TRBV28 and TRBJ1-6; a weak D match, TRBD1 (5 bases). CDR1 is MDHEN, CDR2 SYDVKM, per germline. V was cut by 2 bases and J by 8 bases, with 13 bases left in between. This CDR3 region has 15 residues. CDR3 DNA sequence: TGTGCCAGCAGTTTAAGGGAAGGGGTCGATTCACCCCTCCACTTT. Protein: CASSLREGVDSPLHF.

A few counts support this clone. This sequence joins TRBV5-4 and TRBJ1-1; D may be TRBD1 (5 bases). In germline, CDR1 is SGHNT, CDR2 YYREEE (reference sequence). CDR3 length equals 14 residues. V was trimmed by 1 base and J by 7 bases, leaving 14 bases between them. CDR3 sequence reads: CASSLRGFKGEAFF. The CDR3 DNA sequence: TGTGCCAGCAGCTTGAGGGGTTTTAAGGGTGAAGCTTTCTTT. The full variable domain, with the rest looked up from reference TRBV5-4 and TRBJ1-1, is ETGVTQSPTHLIKTRGQQVTLRCSSQSGHNTVSWYQQALGQGPQFIFQYYREEENGRGNFPPRFSGLQFPNYSSELNVNALELDDSALYLCASSLRGFKGEAFFGQGTRLTVV.

This clone was detected only once. The V call is TRBV28, the J call TRBJ1-4, with 8 bases identical to TRBD1. There are 12 residues in the CDR3. After removal of 10 bases from V and 8 bases from J, the junction contained 6 bases not matched to a gene. CDR1 is MDHEN, CDR2 SYDVKM, per germline. CDR3 in amino acids: CAIGQGDEKLFF. Here the CDR3 DNA reads TGTGCCATCGGACAGGGCGACGAAAAACTGTTTTTT.

The chain has TRBV5-4 and TRBJ2-3; perhaps TRBD2 as D (5 bases). This CDR3 has 14 residues. The V gene lost 1 base and the J gene lost 0 bases, with 6 bases spanning the gap. Germline lookup yields CDR1 SGHNT and CDR2 YYREEE (reference sequence). The CDR3 bases are TGTGCCAGCAGCTTGAGCGGCAGCACAGATACGCAGTATTTT. Translated: CASSLSGSTDTQYF.

The chain recombines TRBV19 with TRBJ2-7; 8 bases match TRBD2. V dropped 5 bases and J dropped 0; count of bases not matched to a gene: 9. Germline V gene data show CDR1 as LNHDA and CDR2 as SQIVND (reference sequence). This CDR3 contains 16 residues. The CDR3 loop is CASSSGLAANSYEQYF. DNA for the CDR3: TGTGCCAGTAGTTCCGGACTAGCTGCCAACTCCTACGAGCAGTACTTC.

The gene calls are TRBV6-5 and TRBJ2-3; 8 bases map to TRBD2. Germline-derived CDR1 and CDR2 are MNHEY and SVGAGI. The CDR3 has 14 amino acids. The V and J ends lost 5 bases and 5 bases, in that order; junction bases with no gene match: 6. The CDR3 loop reads CASSPSGSRDTQYF. The CDR3 region has the DNA TGTGCCAGCAGTCCGAGCGGGAGTAGAGATACGCAGTATTTT.

The chain carries TRBV18 and TRBJ1-1; D ambiguous. The CDR3 totals 14 residues. Germline V CDR1 and CDR2: KGHSH, LQKENI. V was trimmed by 6 bases and J by 4 bases, leaving 15 bases between them. The DNA of the CDR3 is TGTGCCAGCTCCCGGGTGGAGGGCGGCACTGAAGCTTTCTTT. Protein sequence: CASSRVEGGTEAFF.

CDR3 loop: CASSQVGSGQGAYEQYF. CDR3 nucleotide sequence: TGTGCCAGCAGCCAAGTGGGTTCGGGACAGGGGGCCTACGAGCAGTACTTC. The rearrangement joins TRBV3-1 (or the pseudogene TRBV3-2) to TRBJ2-7, with 11 bases matching TRBD1. CDR3 length: 17 amino acids. The germline gives CDR1 LGHDT, CDR2 YNNKEL (reference sequence). V dropped 1 base and J dropped 2; count of bases not matched to a gene: 7.

CDR3 coding DNA: TGCGCCAGCAGTATAGCGGTGAGCTCCTACAATGAGCAGTTCTTC. Its translation is CASSIAVSSYNEQFF. The rearrangement links TRBV5-1 to TRBJ2-1; the D gene is possibly TRBD2 (6 bases). The V gene's germline CDR1 is SGHRS and CDR2 YFSETQ. The ends were cut back, 5 bases at V and 0 bases at J, with 12 bases in the middle. The CDR3 runs to 15 residues.

This chain uses TRBV15 with TRBJ2-3; 8 nucleotides match TRBD1. This CDR3 spans 17 amino acids. After removal of 3 bases from V and 4 bases from J, the junction contained 12 bases not matched to a gene. CDR1 is LNHNV, CDR2 YYDKDF, per germline (reference sequence). In DNA form, the CDR3 reads TGTGCCACCAGCAGCGCTAAGGGCAGGGGGCGCGCAGATACGCAGTATTTT. This gives the protein CATSSAKGRGRADTQYF. The full variable domain, with the rest looked up from reference TRBV15 and TRBJ2-3, is DAMVIQNPRYQVTQFGKPVTLSCSQTLNHNVMYWYQQKSSQAPKLLFHYYDKDFNNEADTPDNFQSRRPNTSFCFLDIRSPGLGDTAMYLCATSSAKGRGRADTQYFGPGTRLTVL.

J is TRBJ1-5 and V is TRBV19, with TRBD1 matching over 7 bases. The CDR3 covers 15 residues. Germline V gene sequence: CDR1 LNHDA, CDR2 SQIVND (reference sequence). V trimming: 5 bases; J trimming: 2 bases; junction bases outside the gene matches: 6. The CDR3 coding sequence is TGTGCCAGTAGTCCAGGGACAGCTCGCAATCAGCCCCAGCATTTT. Its translation: CASSPGTARNQPQHF.

V and J are TRBV6-5 and TRBJ1-4; D unresolved. In germline, CDR1 is MNHEY, CDR2 SVGAGI. The CDR3 contains 15 residues. The V end lost 0 bases, the J end lost 8 bases, and 13 bases lay between the germline ends. Here the CDR3 reads CASSYSGPREEKLFF. The CDR3 bases are TGTGCCAGCAGTTACTCGGGCCCCCGGGAAGAAAAACTGTTTTTT.

In regard to this clone: At the DNA level, this CDR3 is encoded by other sequences in the same sample as well. This chain connects TRBV6-4 to TRBJ2-1; D gene uncertain. The CDR3 consists of 13 residues. Per germline, CDR1 MRHNA and CDR2 SNTAGT. Trimming took 6 bases from V and 3 from J, leaving 9 bases between them. The CDR3 nucleotides are TGTGCCAGCAGCGAAACTCTCTACAATGAGCAGTTCTTC. It yields the protein CASSETLYNEQFF.

In this sample, this clone turned up a few times. The chain combines TRBV7-3 with TRBJ2-1, with D possibly matching TRBD2 (5 bases). The CDR3 is 14 residues long. Between the trimmed V and J ends, which lost 1 base and 3 bases, there was a span of 7 bases. Germline V lookup: CDR1 SGHTA, CDR2 FQGTGA. The CDR3 region is CASSLSDYYNEQFF. The CDR3 DNA reads TGTGCCAGCAGCTTAAGCGACTACTACAATGAGCAGTTCTTC.

The chain joins TRBV5-4 to TRBJ1-6; D gene unclear. Germline assignment: CDR1 SGHNT and CDR2 YYREEE (reference sequence). Trimming pared 0 bases from V and 7 bases from J, leaving 8 bases between. The CDR3 runs 14 residues. The CDR3: CASSLDLQNSPLHF. DNA for the CDR3: TGTGCCAGCAGCTTGGATTTGCAGAATTCACCCCTCCACTTT. The full variable domain, completed using reference TRBV5-4 and TRBJ1-6, is ETGVTQSPTHLIKTRGQQVTLRCSSQSGHNTVSWYQQALGQGPQFIFQYYREEENGRGNFPPRFSGLQFPNYSSELNVNALELDDSALYLCASSLDLQNSPLHFGNGTRLTVT.

The chain recombines TRBV14 with TRBJ2-7; no reliable D call. CDR1 is SGHDN, CDR2 FVKESK, per germline. V was cut by 0 bases and J by 3 bases, with 12 bases left in between. The CDR3 has 15 amino acids. In DNA form, the CDR3 reads TGTGCCAGCAGCCAAGATGCGAACCTGTTCTACGAGCAGTACTTC. Its protein is CASSQDANLFYEQYF.